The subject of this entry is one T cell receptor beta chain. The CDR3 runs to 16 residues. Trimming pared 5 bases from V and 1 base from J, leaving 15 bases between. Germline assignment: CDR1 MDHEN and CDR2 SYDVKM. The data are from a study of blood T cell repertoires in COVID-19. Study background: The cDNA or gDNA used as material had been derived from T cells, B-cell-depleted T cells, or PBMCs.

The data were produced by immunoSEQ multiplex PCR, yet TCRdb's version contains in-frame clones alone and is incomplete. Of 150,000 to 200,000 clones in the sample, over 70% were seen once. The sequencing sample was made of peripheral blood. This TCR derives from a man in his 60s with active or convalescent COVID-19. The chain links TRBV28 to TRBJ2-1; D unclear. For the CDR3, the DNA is TGTGCCAGCAGTCCAACCGACATCGAATCCTACAATGAGCAGTTCTTC. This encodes CASSPTDIESYNEQFF.